The 20 T cell receptor beta chains below all came from one sample that was sequenced in a study of shared clonotypes between healthy human individuals. The protocol was immunoSEQ multiplex PCR, while the TCRdb copy is restricted to in-frame clones and leaves out a portion. Among about 2.4 million clones listed, approximately 93% were seen once. Sequencing was performed on naive CD4+ T cells from PBMCs. Subset given: CD45RA+ positively selected. The receptors were sampled from a man between 18 and 29 years old in good health. Some clones in this sample may be carry-over from other donors' samples.

The V gene is TRBV6-6, the J gene TRBJ2-5; 10 nucleotides line up with TRBD1. The CDR3 covers 15 residues. With 6 bases clipped from V and 11 bases from J, the junction kept 15 bases outside the gene matches. The germline V gene has CDR1 MNHNY and CDR2 SVGAGI (reference sequence). The CDR3 sequence: CASSPPGTGAPEQYF. CDR3 sequence (DNA): TGTGCCAGCAGCCCCCCCGGGACAGGGGCTCCGGAGCAGTACTTC.

This chain links TRBV25-1 with TRBJ2-7; TRBD1 matches 9 bases. J lost 6 bases, V lost 3 bases, and 6 bases had no gene match. The germline CDR1 and CDR2 sequences are MGHDK and SYGVNS. The CDR3 loop spans 14 amino acids. DNA of the CDR3: TGTGCCAGCAGTGAGGGACAGGGAAGTCTCGAGCAGTACTTC. It translates to CASSEGQGSLEQYF.

V and J are TRBV7-9 and TRBJ2-5, with 12 bases that match TRBD2. Per the germline V gene, CDR1 is SEHNR and CDR2 is FQNEAQ (reference sequence). There are 17 residues in the CDR3. J was trimmed by 0 bases and V by 6 bases; bases with no gene match: 8. Here the CDR3 DNA reads TGTGCCAGCAGTATTACTAGCGGGAGGACGTACCAAGAGACCCAGTACTTC. As protein: CASSITSGRTYQETQYF. Full variable domain (rest looked up from reference TRBV7-9 and TRBJ2-5): DTGVSQNPRHKITKRGQNVTFRCDPISEHNRLYWYRQTLGQGPEFLTYFQNEAQLEKSRLLSDRFSAERPKGSFSTLEIQRTEQGDSAMYLCASSITSGRTYQETQYFGPGTRLLVL.

J is TRBJ2-1 and V is TRBV6-5; a possible D gene is TRBD2 (6 bases). The V end was cut by 5 bases, the J end by 11 bases, with 16 bases between. CDR1 MNHEY and CDR2 SVGAGI come from the germline V gene. The CDR3 runs to 13 residues. The CDR3 coding sequence is TGTGCCAGCAGTGCCCCCCCGGGACTTCAGCAGTTCTTC. Residues: CASSAPPGLQQFF.

This chain joins TRBV15 and TRBJ2-7, with D hard to call. The length of the CDR3 is 15 residues. V was pared by 0 bases and J by 0 bases, with 9 bases between. The germline V gene encodes CDR1 LNHNV and CDR2 YYDKDF (reference sequence). The CDR3 protein is CATSRDRSLSYEQYF. The CDR3 DNA reads as TGTGCCACCAGCAGAGATAGGTCCCTCTCCTACGAGCAGTACTTC.

The chain combines TRBV5-1 with TRBJ2-1; D possibly corresponds to TRBD2 (6 bases). The ends were cut back, 4 bases at V and 9 bases at J, with 23 bases in the middle. The CDR3 has 16 residues. CDR1 and CDR2 (germline): SGHRS, YFSETQ. Here the CDR3 reads CASSPGRDGSLGEQFF. CDR3 coding DNA: TGCGCCAGCAGCCCCGGGCGGGATGGGAGCCTAGGTGAGCAGTTCTTC. Looking up the rest from reference TRBV5-1 and TRBJ2-1 gives the full variable domain: KAGVTQTPRYLIKTRGQQVTLSCSPISGHRSVSWYQQTPGQGLQFLFEYFSETQRNKGNFPGRFSGRQFSNSRSEMNVSTLELGDSALYLCASSPGRDGSLGEQFFGPGTRLTVL.

The CDR3 bases are TGTGCCAGCAGCTTGTCTACAGGGCTCAACACTGAAGCTTTCTTT. This sequence encodes CASSLSTGLNTEAFF. This rearrangement joins TRBV11-2 to TRBJ1-1; maybe TRBD1 (6 bases). The ends were cut back, 3 bases at V and 2 bases at J, with 13 bases in the middle. In germline, CDR1 is SGHAT, CDR2 FQNNGV. CDR3 length equals 15 residues.

Comment on this clone: At the DNA level, this CDR3 is encoded by other sequences in the same sample as well. The rearrangement uses TRBV28 and TRBJ2-7, with TRBD1 matching over 12 bases. Germline CDR1 and CDR2: MDHEN and SYDVKM. The CDR3 loop spans 14 amino acids. Trimming took 4 bases from V and 4 from J; bases not matched to a gene: 2. The CDR3 nucleotides read TGTGCCAGCAGTTCGGGACAGGGGGCATACGAGCAGTACTTC. Its protein product is CASSSGQGAYEQYF. Based on the CDR3 plus reference TRBV28 and TRBJ2-7, the full variable domain is DVKVTQSSRYLVKRTGEKVFLECVQDMDHENMFWYRQDPGLGLRLIYFSYDVKMKEKGDIPEGYSVSREKKERFSLILESASTNQTSMYLCASSSGQGAYEQYFGPGTRLTVT.

The gene calls are TRBV6-1 and TRBJ1-1; 7 nucleotides line up with TRBD1. The CDR3 spans 14 residues. V dropped 8 bases and J dropped 5; count of bases not matched to a gene: 11. From germline, CDR1 is MNHNS and CDR2 SASEGT. CDR3 nucleotides: TGTGCCAGCTCACCTCGACAGGGCGGAACTGAAGCTTTCTTT. Its translation: CASSPRQGGTEAFF.

This chain uses TRBV5-4 with TRBJ1-3; a possible D gene is TRBD1 (6 bases). The germline CDR1 and CDR2 sequences are SGHNT and YYREEE (reference sequence). The V end was cut by 4 bases, the J end by 0 bases, with 11 bases between. The CDR3 loop spans 15 amino acids. The CDR3 DNA follows: TGTGCCAGCAGCCCGGACAGTTCCTCTGGAAACACCATATATTTT. This encodes CASSPDSSSGNTIYF. Based on the CDR3 plus reference TRBV5-4 and TRBJ1-3, the full variable domain is ETGVTQSPTHLIKTRGQQVTLRCSSQSGHNTVSWYQQALGQGPQFIFQYYREEENGRGNFPPRFSGLQFPNYSSELNVNALELDDSALYLCASSPDSSSGNTIYFGEGSWLTVV.

V and J are TRBV27 and TRBJ2-1; D is unclear. With 4 bases removed from V and 1 base from J, the gap between germline ends came to 11 bases. The CDR3 runs 15 residues. Germline V gives CDR1 MNHEY, CDR2 SMNVEV (reference sequence). As DNA, the CDR3 is TGTGCCAGCAGTTACGAGAGGTTGTCCTACAATGAGCAGTTCTTC. Its protein product is CASSYERLSYNEQFF.

CDR3: CASIRGQGVKYEKLFF. The CDR3 DNA follows: TGTGCCAGCATCAGAGGGCAGGGGGTTAAGTATGAAAAACTGTTTTTT. This chain joins TRBV6-6 and TRBJ1-4; 7 nucleotides line up with TRBD1. The CDR3 contains 16 residues. Germline values: CDR1 MNHNY, CDR2 SVGAGI (reference sequence). With V trimmed by 7 bases and J by 6 bases, 14 bases remained unmatched.

V and J are TRBV28 and TRBJ1-2, with D perhaps TRBD1 (6 bases). The CDR3 sequence is 13 residues long. V was trimmed by 5 bases and J by 14 bases, leaving 21 bases between them. Per the germline V gene, CDR1 is MDHEN and CDR2 is SYDVKM. CDR3 in DNA: TGTGCCAGCAGTCTTACAGGGTCCACTAGGTGGACCTTC. It yields the protein CASSLTGSTRWTF.

The chain joins TRBV20-1 to TRBJ2-5; D is ambiguous. The V gene's germline CDR1 is DFQATT and CDR2 SNEGSKA (reference sequence). V was pared by 5 bases and J by 5 bases, with 9 bases between. CDR3 length: 11 residues. The CDR3 DNA sequence: TGCAGTGCTGATAGTGGGGAGACCCAGTACTTC. Translating gives CSADSGETQYF.

This chain joins TRBV28 and TRBJ1-2; 7 bases map to TRBD1. Germline lookup yields CDR1 MDHEN and CDR2 SYDVKM. This CDR3 region has 14 residues. With 6 bases clipped from V and 7 bases from J, the junction kept 11 bases outside the gene matches. CDR3 nucleotides: TGTGCCAGCAGCCCCCGACAGGGAGGGGCTGGCTACACCTTC. Protein sequence: CASSPRQGGAGYTF.

The CDR3 coding sequence is TGTGCCAGCTACCCCGGACGGATGAACACTGAAGCTTTCTTT. Translation gives CASYPGRMNTEAFF. V is TRBV18 and J is TRBJ1-1; D remains unclear. CDR1 and CDR2 from the germline V gene are KGHSH and LQKENI. The CDR3 runs to 14 residues. V lost 7 bases and J lost 0, with 12 bases in between.

To note about this clone: Other DNA variants within this sample encode the same CDR3. The rearrangement links TRBV19 to TRBJ1-5; D is ambiguous. V lost 2 bases to trimming and J lost 3 bases, with 5 bases between them. The CDR3 is made up of 13 amino acids. Germline V gives CDR1 LNHDA, CDR2 SQIVND (reference sequence). Here the CDR3 reads CASSIRVNQPQHF. The CDR3 DNA is TGTGCCAGTAGTATACGGGTCAATCAGCCCCAGCATTTT. The complete variable domain, with remaining parts taken from reference TRBV19 and TRBJ1-5, reads DGGITQSPKYLFRKEGQNVTLSCEQNLNHDAMYWYRQDPGQGLRLIYYSQIVNDFQKGDIAEGYSVSREKKESFPLTVTSAQKNPTAFYLCASSIRVNQPQHFGDGTRLSIL.

The chain uses TRBV10-3 and TRBJ2-7, with D perhaps matching TRBD1 (8 bases). With 8 bases removed from V and 2 bases from J, the gap between germline ends came to 13 bases. The CDR3 is 13 amino acids. From germline, CDR1 is ENHRY and CDR2 SYGVKD. CDR3 in DNA: TGTGCCATCGGCGGGGGACAGGCCTACGAGCAGTACTTC. Its protein is CAIGGGQAYEQYF.

This chain joins TRBV28 and TRBJ1-2; D is possibly TRBD1 (6 bases). This CDR3 is 13 amino acids long. V gave up 10 bases and J gave up 4 bases, with 16 bases separating them. Looked up from germline, CDR1 is MDHEN and CDR2 is SYDVKM. The CDR3 loop reads CATIQGVPYGYTF. In DNA form, the CDR3 reads TGTGCCACCATACAGGGAGTTCCCTATGGCTACACCTTC.

This chain connects TRBV5-4 to TRBJ1-2, with D possibly being TRBD1 (5 bases). CDR1 is SGHNT, CDR2 YYREEE, per germline (reference sequence). The length of the CDR3 is 13 residues. V lost 0 bases, J lost 4 bases, and 7 bases lay in between. The DNA of the CDR3 is TGTGCCAGCAGCTTGGAAGGGGTCTATGGCTACACCTTC. It is translated as CASSLEGVYGYTF.